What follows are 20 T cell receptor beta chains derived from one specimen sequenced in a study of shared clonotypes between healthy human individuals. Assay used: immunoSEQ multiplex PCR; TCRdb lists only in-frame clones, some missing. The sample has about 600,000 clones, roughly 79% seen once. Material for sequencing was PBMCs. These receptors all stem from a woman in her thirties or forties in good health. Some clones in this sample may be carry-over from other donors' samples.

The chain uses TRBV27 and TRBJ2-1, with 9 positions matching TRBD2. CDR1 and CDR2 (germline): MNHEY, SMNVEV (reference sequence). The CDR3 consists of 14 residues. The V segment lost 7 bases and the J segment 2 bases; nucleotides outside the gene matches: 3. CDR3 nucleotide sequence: TGTGCCAGCACTCGCGGGAGGGCCTACAATGAGCAGTTCTTC. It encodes CASTRGRAYNEQFF.

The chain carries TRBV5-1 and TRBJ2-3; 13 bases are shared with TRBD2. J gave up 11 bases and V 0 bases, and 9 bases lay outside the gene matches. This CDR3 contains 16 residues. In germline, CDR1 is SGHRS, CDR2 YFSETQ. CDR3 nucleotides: TGCGCCAGCAGCTTGGGTTGGACTAGCGGGGGCATAGAGCAGTATTTT. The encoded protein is CASSLGWTSGGIEQYF. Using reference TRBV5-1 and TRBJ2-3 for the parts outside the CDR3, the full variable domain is KAGVTQTPRYLIKTRGQQVTLSCSPISGHRSVSWYQQTPGQGLQFLFEYFSETQRNKGNFPGRFSGRQFSNSRSEMNVSTLELGDSALYLCASSLGWTSGGIEQYFGPGTRLTVL.

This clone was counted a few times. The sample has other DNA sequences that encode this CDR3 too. The CDR3 sequence is CAWSPGTGGFYNSPLHF. CDR3 bases: TGTGCCTGGAGCCCCGGGACAGGGGGCTTCTATAATTCACCCCTCCACTTT. The chain links TRBV30 to TRBJ1-6, with 12 bases matching TRBD1. Per germline, CDR1 GTSNPN and CDR2 SVGIG (reference sequence). J was trimmed by 3 bases and V by 3 bases; bases with no gene match: 6. This CDR3 comprises 17 residues.

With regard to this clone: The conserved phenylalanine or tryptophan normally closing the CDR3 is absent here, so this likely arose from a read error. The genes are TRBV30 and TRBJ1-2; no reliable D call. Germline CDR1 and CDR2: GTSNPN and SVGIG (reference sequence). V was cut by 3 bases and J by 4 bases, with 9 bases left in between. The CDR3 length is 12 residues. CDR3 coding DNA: TGTGCCTGGAGCTCTCCGGGCTATGGCTACACCCTC. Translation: CAWSSPGYGYTL.

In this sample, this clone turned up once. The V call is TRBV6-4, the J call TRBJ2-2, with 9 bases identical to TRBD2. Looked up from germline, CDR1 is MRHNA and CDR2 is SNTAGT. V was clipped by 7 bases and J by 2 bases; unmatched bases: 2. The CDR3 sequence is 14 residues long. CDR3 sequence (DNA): TGTGCCAGCAAGACTAGCGGTAACACCGGGGAGCTGTTTTTT. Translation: CASKTSGNTGELFF.

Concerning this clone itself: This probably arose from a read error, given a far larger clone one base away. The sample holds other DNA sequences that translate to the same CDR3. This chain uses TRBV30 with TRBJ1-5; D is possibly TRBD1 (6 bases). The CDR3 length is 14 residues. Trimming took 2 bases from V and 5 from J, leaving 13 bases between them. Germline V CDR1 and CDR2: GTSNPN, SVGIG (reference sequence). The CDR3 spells CAWSTGTLDQPQHF. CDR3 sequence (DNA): TGTGCCTGGAGTACCGGGACACTAGATCAGCCCCAGCATTTT.

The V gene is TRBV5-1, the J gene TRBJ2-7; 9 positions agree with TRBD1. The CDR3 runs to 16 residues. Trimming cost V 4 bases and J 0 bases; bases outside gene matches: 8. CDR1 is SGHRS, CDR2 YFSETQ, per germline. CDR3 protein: CASSPRGQGSSYEQYF. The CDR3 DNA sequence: TGCGCCAGCAGCCCAAGGGGACAGGGAAGCTCCTACGAGCAGTACTTC. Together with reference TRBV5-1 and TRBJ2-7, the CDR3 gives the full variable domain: KAGVTQTPRYLIKTRGQQVTLSCSPISGHRSVSWYQQTPGQGLQFLFEYFSETQRNKGNFPGRFSGRQFSNSRSEMNVSTLELGDSALYLCASSPRGQGSSYEQYFGPGTRLTVT.

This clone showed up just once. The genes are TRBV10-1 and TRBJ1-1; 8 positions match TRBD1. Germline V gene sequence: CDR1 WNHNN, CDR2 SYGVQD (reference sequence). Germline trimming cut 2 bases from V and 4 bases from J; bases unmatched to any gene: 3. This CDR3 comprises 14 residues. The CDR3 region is CASSEGQGFTEAFF. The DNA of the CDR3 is TGCGCCAGCAGTGAGGGACAGGGATTCACTGAAGCTTTCTTT.

CDR3 sequence: CASSYLSGTYQETQYF. CDR3 coding DNA: TGTGCCAGCAGCTACCTTAGCGGGACGTACCAAGAGACCCAGTACTTC. The rearrangement links TRBV7-9 to TRBJ2-5; 8 nucleotides agree with TRBD2. In germline, CDR1 is SEHNR, CDR2 FQNEAQ (reference sequence). The length of the CDR3 is 16 residues. V was clipped by 4 bases and J by 0 bases; unmatched bases: 7.

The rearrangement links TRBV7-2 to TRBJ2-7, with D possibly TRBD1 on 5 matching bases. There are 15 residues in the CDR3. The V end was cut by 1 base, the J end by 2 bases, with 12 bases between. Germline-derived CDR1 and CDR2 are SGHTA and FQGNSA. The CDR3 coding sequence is TGTGCCAGCAGCTTAGGGGGCGCCGTTCCCTACGAGCAGTACTTC. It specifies CASSLGGAVPYEQYF.

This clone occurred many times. CDR3: CASSVAESSYEQYF. The CDR3 DNA follows: TGTGCCAGCAGTGTTGCCGAGAGCTCCTACGAGCAGTACTTC. V and J are TRBV6-1 and TRBJ2-7; D is unresolved. This CDR3 region has 14 residues. V gave up 4 bases and J gave up 0 bases, with 10 bases separating them. Germline CDR1 and CDR2: MNHNS and SASEGT.

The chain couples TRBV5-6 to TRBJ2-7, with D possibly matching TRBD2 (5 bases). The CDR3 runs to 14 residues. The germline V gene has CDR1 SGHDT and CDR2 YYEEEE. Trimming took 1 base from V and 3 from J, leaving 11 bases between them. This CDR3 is CASSLYGGNYEQYF. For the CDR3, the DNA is TGTGCCAGCAGCTTGTATGGAGGTAACTACGAGCAGTACTTC.

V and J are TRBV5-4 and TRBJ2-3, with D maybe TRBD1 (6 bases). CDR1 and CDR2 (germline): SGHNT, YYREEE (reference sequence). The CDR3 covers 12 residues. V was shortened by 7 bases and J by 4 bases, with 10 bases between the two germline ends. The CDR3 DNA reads TGTGCCAGCTCCTGGGGGCCAGATACGCAGTATTTT. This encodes CASSWGPDTQYF. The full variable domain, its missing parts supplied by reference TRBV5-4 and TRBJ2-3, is ETGVTQSPTHLIKTRGQQVTLRCSSQSGHNTVSWYQQALGQGPQFIFQYYREEENGRGNFPPRFSGLQFPNYSSELNVNALELDDSALYLCASSWGPDTQYFGPGTRLTVL.

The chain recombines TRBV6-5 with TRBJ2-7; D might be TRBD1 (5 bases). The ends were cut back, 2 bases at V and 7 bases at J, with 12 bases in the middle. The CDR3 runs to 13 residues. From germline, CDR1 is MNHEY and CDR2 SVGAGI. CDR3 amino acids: CASSYVGSGEQYF. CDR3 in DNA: TGTGCCAGCAGTTACGTAGGGTCAGGGGAGCAGTACTTC.

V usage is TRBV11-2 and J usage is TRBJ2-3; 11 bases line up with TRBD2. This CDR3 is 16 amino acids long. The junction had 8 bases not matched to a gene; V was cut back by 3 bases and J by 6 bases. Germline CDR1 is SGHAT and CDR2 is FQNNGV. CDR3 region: CASSFGPSSGRDTQYF. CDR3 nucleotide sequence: TGTGCCAGCAGCTTCGGGCCCTCTAGCGGGAGGGATACGCAGTATTTT.

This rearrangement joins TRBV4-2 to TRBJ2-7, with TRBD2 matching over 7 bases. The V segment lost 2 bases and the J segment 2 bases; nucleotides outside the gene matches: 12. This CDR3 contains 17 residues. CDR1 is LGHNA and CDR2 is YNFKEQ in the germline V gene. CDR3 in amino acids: CASSQTLAASGPYEQYF. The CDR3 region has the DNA TGTGCCAGCAGCCAAACGCTCGCGGCTAGCGGACCCTACGAGCAGTACTTC.

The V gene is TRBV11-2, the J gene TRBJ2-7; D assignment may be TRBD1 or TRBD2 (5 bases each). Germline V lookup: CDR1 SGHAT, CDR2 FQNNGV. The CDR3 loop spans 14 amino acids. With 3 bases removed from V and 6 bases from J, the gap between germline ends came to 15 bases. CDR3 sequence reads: CASSFVLRGSEQYF. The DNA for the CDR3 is TGTGCCAGCAGCTTCGTCCTGAGGGGTTCCGAGCAGTACTTC.

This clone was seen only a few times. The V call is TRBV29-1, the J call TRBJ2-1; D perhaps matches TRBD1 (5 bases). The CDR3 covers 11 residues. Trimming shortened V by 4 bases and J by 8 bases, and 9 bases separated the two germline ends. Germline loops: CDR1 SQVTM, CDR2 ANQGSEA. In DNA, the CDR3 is TGCAGCGTTGGCAGGGTAGATGAGCAGTTCTTC. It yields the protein CSVGRVDEQFF.

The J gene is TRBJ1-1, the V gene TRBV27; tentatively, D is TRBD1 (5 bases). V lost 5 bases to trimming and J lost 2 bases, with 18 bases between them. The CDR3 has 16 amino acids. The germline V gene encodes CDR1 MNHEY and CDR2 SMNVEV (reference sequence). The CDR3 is CASSPVYGAVNTEAFF. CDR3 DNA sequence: TGTGCCAGCAGTCCCGTTTACGGGGCCGTTAACACTGAAGCTTTCTTT.

The chain's CDR3 is CASSSRRAGTDTQYF. CDR3 DNA: TGTGCCAGCAGCTCTCGTAGGGCAGGCACAGATACGCAGTATTTT. The chain couples TRBV11-2 to TRBJ2-3; no clear D gene. In germline, CDR1 is SGHAT, CDR2 FQNNGV. Deletions cut 4 bases from V and 1 base from J, with 12 bases between. The CDR3 is 15 amino acids.